This is a list of T cell receptor beta chains from one sample in a study of T cell responses to AZD1222 COVID-19 vaccine. Profiling relied on immunoSEQ multiplex PCR, and the TCRdb table lists in-frame clones only, not all of them. The sample lists about 180,000 clones; roughly 92% were seen once. Material: peripheral blood, obtained 28 days after the second AZD1222 dose. These receptors were taken from an adult who received the AZD1222 COVID-19 vaccine. Both conserved end residues are part of each CDR3. A D gene is named only where the DNA matches it firmly. Some rows mark clone size as missing; the rest say once, few, many or name a class of expanded clone.

clone_size j_call v_call d_call cdr3_nt cdr3_aa
NA TRBJ2-2 TRBV5-1 NA TGCGCCAGCAGCCAGGGGACCGGGGAGCTGTTTTTT CASSQGTGELFF
NA TRBJ2-4 TRBV27 NA TGTGCCAGCAGTCATGGGCCAGGGGGGAAAAACATTCAGTACTTC CASSHGPGGKNIQYF
NA TRBJ2-3 TRBV25-1 TRBD2 TGTGCCAGCAGTGAATTAGCGGGCAGTCTGACAGATACGCAGTATTTT CASSELAGSLTDTQYF
few TRBJ1-1 TRBV6-6 NA TGTGCCAGCACCGAGACCACTGAAGCTTTCTTT CASTETTEAFF
NA TRBJ2-3 TRBV3-1/TRBV3-2 NA TGTGCCAGCAGCCTTATTCCCGATACGCAGTATTTT CASSLIPDTQYF
NA TRBJ2-1 TRBV6-2/TRBV6-3 NA TGTGCCAGCAGTTCAAACCTAGGGGGCAATGAGCAGTTCTTC CASSSNLGGNEQFF
NA TRBJ1-4 TRBV28 NA TGTGCCAGCAGCTCAAATGAAAAACTGTTTTTT CASSSNEKLFF
NA TRBJ1-2 TRBV7-2 NA TGTGCCAGCAGAACGGCCTCACAGGGCGCACTTTATGGCTACACCTTC CASRTASQGALYGYTF
NA TRBJ2-1 TRBV14 NA TGTGCCAGCAGCCAGGACGCCGTGGATGAGCAGTTCTTC CASSQDAVDEQFF
NA TRBJ1-2 TRBV20-1 NA TGCAGTGCTAGACAGAACTATGGCTACACCTTC CSARQNYGYTF
NA TRBJ1-2 TRBV19 NA TGTGCCAGTAGTATAGTCCACAGGGTTGGCTATGGCTACACCTTC CASSIVHRVGYGYTF
NA TRBJ2-1 TRBV7-2 NA TGTGCCAGCAGCCCTTTCGGGGGTGAGCAGTTCTTC CASSPFGGEQFF
NA TRBJ1-2 TRBV6-5 NA TGTGCCAGCAGTTACTCAGGCAGGTCTGACTATGGCTACACCTTC CASSYSGRSDYGYTF
NA TRBJ2-1 TRBV7-2 NA TGTGCCAGCAGCTCAGGAGGGGTGGTCGGCCTTATTGATGAGCAGTTCTTC CASSSGGVVGLIDEQFF
NA TRBJ1-2 TRBV4-3 NA TGCGCCAGCAGCCATACATCGGACAGAAGTAACTATGGCTACACCTTC CASSHTSDRSNYGYTF
NA TRBJ2-1 TRBV6-5 NA TGTGCCAGCAGTTACTCTTGGGACACTAACAATGAGCAGTTCTTC CASSYSWDTNNEQFF
NA TRBJ2-2 TRBV19 NA TGTGCCAGTAGTAGGGGACTCTCCGGGGAGCTGTTTTTT CASSRGLSGELFF
once TRBJ2-1 TRBV3-1/TRBV3-2 TRBD2 TGTGCCAGCAGCCAAGGGCGGGGGGGCCTCTACAATGAGCAGTTCTTC CASSQGRGGLYNEQFF
NA TRBJ2-5 TRBV24-1 NA TGTGCCACCAGCGGAATGGGATTCCAAGAGACCCAGTACTTC CATSGMGFQETQYF
NA TRBJ2-7 TRBV3-1/TRBV3-2 TRBD2 TGTGCCAGCAGCCATTGGCTAGCGGGCCGATCCTACGAGCAGTACTTC CASSHWLAGRSYEQYF
NA TRBJ2-3 TRBV21-1 NA TGTGCCAGCAGATGGGGTTCGGTGGGAAGCACAGATACGCAGTATTTT CASRWGSVGSTDTQYF
NA TRBJ1-2 TRBV12-3/TRBV12-4 NA TGTGCCAGCAGTTTGGGGCATGGCTACACCTTC CASSLGHGYTF